The T cell receptor (beta chain) under discussion was sequenced for a study of T cells in Graves' hyperthyroidism and ophthalmopathy. Regarding the study as a whole: Appearing also in blood were most of the thyroid clonotypes expanded above 0.001.

Graves' hyperthyroidism was deemed stable given no ophthalmopathy progression within 18 months. Orbital computed tomography and thyroid ultrasound, together with serum TRAb and thyroxine and clinical symptoms, were used for diagnoses. What was amplified from RNA transcripts were TCR beta CDR3 regions. Primed by the HTBI set, a first-round RT-PCR was run on the TCR CDR3. One entry per CDR3 protein results from TCRdb running MiXCR on the multiplex PCR reads. The repertoire holds a few hundred thousand distinct CDR3 sequences, with less than 20% as singletons. This clonotype was observed a few times. Its antigen remains unidentified. Germline V gives CDR1 LNHDA, CDR2 SQIVND (reference sequence). This CDR3 has 14 amino acids. The germline V and J ends were trimmed by 5 bases and 10 bases, with 18 bases remaining between them.

This TCR was sampled from a woman under 40 with Graves' hyperthyroidism. V gene TRBV19 combines with J gene TRBJ2-1; perhaps TRBD2 as D (5 bases). The sample consisted of blood. This chain's CDR3 is CASSVATSEKEQFF. Here the CDR3 DNA reads TGTGCCAGTAGTGTAGCGACCTCGGAGAAGGAGCAGTTCTTC.